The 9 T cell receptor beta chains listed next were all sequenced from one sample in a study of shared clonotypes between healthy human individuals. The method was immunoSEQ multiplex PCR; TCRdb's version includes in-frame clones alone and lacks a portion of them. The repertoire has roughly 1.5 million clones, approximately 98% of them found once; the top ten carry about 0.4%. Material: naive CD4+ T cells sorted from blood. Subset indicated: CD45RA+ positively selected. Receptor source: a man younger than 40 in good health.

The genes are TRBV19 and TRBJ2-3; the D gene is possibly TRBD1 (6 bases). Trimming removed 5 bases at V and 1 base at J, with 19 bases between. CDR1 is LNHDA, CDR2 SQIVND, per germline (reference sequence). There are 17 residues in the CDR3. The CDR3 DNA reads TGTGCCAGTAGTCGAACCCTGAAGGGGGTAGGCACAGATACGCAGTATTTT. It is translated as CASSRTLKGVGTDTQYF.

DNA for the CDR3: TGTGCCAGCAGCTCCGGGCAGACTAATGAAAAACTGTTTTTT. This sequence encodes CASSSGQTNEKLFF. The rearrangement uses TRBV7-8 and TRBJ1-4; D gene uncertain. Per the germline V gene, CDR1 is SGHVS and CDR2 is FQNEAQ. Trimming left V 4 bases short and J 2 bases short, with 8 bases between. The CDR3 consists of 14 residues.

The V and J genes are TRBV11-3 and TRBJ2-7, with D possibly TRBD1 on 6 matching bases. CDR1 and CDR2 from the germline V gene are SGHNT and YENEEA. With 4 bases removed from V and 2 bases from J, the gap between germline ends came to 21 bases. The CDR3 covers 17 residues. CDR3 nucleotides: TGTGCCAGCAGCTGGGGGCGAGGTTGGGCCCGAACCTACGAGCAGTACTTC. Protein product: CASSWGRGWARTYEQYF. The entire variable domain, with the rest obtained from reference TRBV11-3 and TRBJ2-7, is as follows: EAGVVQSPRYKIIEKKQPVAFWCNPISGHNTLYWYLQNLGQGPELLIRYENEEAVDDSQLPKDRFSAERLKGVDSTLKIQPAELGDSAVYLCASSWGRGWARTYEQYFGPGTRLTVT.

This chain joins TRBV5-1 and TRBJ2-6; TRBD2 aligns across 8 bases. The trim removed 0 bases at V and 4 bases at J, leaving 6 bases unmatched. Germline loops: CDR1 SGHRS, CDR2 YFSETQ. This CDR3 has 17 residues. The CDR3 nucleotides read TGCGCCAGCAGCTTGGGAGCGGGAGAGTCCGGGGCCAACGTCCTGACTTTC. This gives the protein CASSLGAGESGANVLTF.

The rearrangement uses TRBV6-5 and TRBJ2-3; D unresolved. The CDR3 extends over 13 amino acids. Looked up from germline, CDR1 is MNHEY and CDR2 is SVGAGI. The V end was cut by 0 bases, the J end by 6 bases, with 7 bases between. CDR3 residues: CASSYSSIDTQYF. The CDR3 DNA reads TGTGCCAGCAGTTACTCGTCAATCGATACGCAGTATTTT.

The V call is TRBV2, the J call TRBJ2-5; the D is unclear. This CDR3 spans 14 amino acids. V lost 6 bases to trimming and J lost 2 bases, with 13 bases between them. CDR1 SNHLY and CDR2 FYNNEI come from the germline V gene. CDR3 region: CASRAGRLQETQYF. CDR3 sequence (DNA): TGTGCCAGCAGAGCCGGACGGTTACAAGAGACCCAGTACTTC.

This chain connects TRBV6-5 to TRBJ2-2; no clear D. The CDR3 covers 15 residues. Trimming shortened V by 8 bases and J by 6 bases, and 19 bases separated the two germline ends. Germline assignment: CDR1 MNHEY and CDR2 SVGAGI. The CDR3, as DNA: TGTGCCAGCTCCGATAATGGGTTTTTCCCCGGGGAGCTGTTTTTT. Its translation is CASSDNGFFPGELFF.

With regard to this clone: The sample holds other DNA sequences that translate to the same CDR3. The CDR3, as DNA: TGTGCCAGCTCGCTGTACAGGAACACCGGGGAGCTGTTTTTT. Protein product: CASSLYRNTGELFF. The rearrangement uses TRBV18 and TRBJ2-2, with D unclear. Per the germline V gene, CDR1 is KGHSH and CDR2 is LQKENI. The CDR3 consists of 14 residues. V lost 6 bases and J 1 base, leaving 9 bases between the germline ends.

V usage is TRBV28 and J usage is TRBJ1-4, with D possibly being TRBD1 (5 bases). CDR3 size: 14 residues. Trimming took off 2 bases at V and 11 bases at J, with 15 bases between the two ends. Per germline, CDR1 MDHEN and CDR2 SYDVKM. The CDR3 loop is CASSLRDGFGKLFF. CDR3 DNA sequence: TGTGCCAGCAGTTTACGGGACGGCTTTGGGAAACTGTTTTTT.